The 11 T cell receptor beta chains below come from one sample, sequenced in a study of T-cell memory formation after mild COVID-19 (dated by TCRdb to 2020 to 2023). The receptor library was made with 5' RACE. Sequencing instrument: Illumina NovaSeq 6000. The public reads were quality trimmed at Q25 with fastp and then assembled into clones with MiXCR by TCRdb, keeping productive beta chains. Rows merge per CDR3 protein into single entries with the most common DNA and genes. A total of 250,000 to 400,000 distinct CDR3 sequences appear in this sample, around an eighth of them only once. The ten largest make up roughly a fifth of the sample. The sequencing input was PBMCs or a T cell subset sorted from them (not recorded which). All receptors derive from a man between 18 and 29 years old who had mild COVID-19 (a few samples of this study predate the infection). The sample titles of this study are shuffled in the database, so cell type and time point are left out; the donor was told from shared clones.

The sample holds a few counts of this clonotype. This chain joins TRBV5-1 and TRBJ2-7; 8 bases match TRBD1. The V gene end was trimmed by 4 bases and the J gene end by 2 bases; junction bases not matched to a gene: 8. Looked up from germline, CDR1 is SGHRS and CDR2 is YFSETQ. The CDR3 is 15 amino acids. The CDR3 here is CASSPLDRVPYEQYF. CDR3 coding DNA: TGCGCCAGCAGCCCACTGGACAGGGTACCCTACGAGCAGTACTTC.

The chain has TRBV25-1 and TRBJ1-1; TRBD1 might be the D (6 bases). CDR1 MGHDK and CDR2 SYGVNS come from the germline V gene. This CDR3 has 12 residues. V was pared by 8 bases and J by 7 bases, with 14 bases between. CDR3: CASAKGGNEAFF. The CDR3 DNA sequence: TGTGCCAGCGCGAAGGGGGGAAATGAAGCTTTCTTT.

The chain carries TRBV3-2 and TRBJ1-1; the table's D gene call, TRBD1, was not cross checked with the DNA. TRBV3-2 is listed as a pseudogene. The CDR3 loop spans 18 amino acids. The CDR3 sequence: CASSQDQGTGNSNTEAFF. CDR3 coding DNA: TGTGCCAGCAGCCAAGATCAGGGGACAGGGAATAGCAACACTGAAGCTTTCTTT.

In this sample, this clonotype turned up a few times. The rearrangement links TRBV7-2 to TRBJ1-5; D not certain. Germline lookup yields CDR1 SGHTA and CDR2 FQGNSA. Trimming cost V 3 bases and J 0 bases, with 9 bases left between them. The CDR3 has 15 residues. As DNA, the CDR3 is TGTGCCAGCAGCTTTATGCTGGATAGCAATCAGCCCCAGCATTTT. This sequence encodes CASSFMLDSNQPQHF.

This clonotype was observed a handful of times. This chain's CDR3 is CASSSDGSNQPQHF. In DNA form, the CDR3 reads TGTGCCAGCAGTTCGGACGGTAGCAATCAGCCCCAGCATTTT. V gene TRBV7-9 combines with J gene TRBJ1-5, with D unclear. Germline values: CDR1 SEHNR, CDR2 FQNEAQ (reference sequence). This CDR3 region has 14 residues. The V end lost 6 bases, the J end lost 0 bases, and 9 bases lay between the germline ends.

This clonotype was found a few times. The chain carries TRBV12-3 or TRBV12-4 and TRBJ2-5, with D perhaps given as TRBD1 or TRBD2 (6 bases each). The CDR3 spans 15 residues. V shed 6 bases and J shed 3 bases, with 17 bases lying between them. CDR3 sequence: CASSWGASSEETQYF. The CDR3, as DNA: TGTGCCAGCAGCTGGGGGGCCAGTAGTGAAGAGACCCAGTACTTC.

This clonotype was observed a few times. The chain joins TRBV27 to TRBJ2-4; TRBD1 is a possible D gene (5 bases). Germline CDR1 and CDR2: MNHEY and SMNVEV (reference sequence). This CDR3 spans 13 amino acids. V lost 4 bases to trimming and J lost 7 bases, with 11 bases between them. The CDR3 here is CASSYQGGNIQYF. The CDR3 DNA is TGTGCCAGCAGTTATCAGGGTGGGAACATTCAGTACTTC.

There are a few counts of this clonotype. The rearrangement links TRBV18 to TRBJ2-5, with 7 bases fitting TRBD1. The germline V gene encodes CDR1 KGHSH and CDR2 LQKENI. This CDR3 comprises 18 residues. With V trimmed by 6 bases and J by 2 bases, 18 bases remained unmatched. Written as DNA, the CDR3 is TGTGCCAGCTCCCTAGACAGGGCAGCAGAAGTTCCACAAGAGACCCAGTACTTC. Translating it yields CASSLDRAAEVPQETQYF.

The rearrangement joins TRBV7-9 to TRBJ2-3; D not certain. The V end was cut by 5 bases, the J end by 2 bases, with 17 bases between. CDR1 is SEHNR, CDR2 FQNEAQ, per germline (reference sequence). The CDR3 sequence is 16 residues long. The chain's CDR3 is CASSTFTGRNTDTQYF. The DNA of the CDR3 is TGTGCCAGCAGCACCTTTACTGGACGAAACACAGATACGCAGTATTTT.

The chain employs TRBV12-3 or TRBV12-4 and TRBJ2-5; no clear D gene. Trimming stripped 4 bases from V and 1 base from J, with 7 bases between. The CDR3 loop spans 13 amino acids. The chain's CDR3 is CASSSRFQETQYF. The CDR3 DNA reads TGTGCCAGCAGTTCCCGGTTCCAAGAGACCCAGTACTTC.

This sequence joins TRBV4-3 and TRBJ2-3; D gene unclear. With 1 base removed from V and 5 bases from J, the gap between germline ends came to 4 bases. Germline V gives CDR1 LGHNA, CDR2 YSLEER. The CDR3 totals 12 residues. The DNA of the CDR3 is TGCGCCAGCAGCCAAGGACTAGATACGCAGTATTTT. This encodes CASSQGLDTQYF.